This entry features one TCR beta chain sequence. The data stem from a study of PD-L1 blockade in urothelial cancer. The protocol was immunoSEQ multiplex PCR, while the TCRdb copy is restricted to in-frame clones and leaves out a portion. Altogether 45,000 to 65,000 clones are present, 84% being singletons, with the ten largest covering 5.5% to 7.5%. This CDR3 is built from 16 residues. The germline V gene encodes CDR1 SGHVS and CDR2 FQNEAQ. Between the trimmed V and J ends, which lost 4 bases and 1 base, there was a span of 15 bases. The starting material was PBMCs, obtained around atezolizumab (anti-PD-L1) treatment. This TCR came from a middle-aged man with urothelial cancer. The rearrangement uses TRBV7-8 and TRBJ2-3; no definite D call. CDR3 amino acids: CASSSAPGYRTDTQYF. In nucleotides, the CDR3 is TGTGCCAGCAGCTCCGCTCCAGGCTACCGCACAGATACGCAGTATTTT.